This T cell receptor (beta chain) was sequenced during a study of blood T cell repertoires in COVID-19. Study summary: The origin of the acute and convalescent COVID-19 samples was the United States, Italy and Spain. T cells, B-cell-depleted T cells, or PBMCs supplied cDNA or gDNA.

Germline V gives CDR1 MNHEY, CDR2 SVGAGI. The V segment lost 4 bases and the J segment 7 bases; nucleotides outside the gene matches: 5. The CDR3 length is 13 residues. In the original workflow: Estimation of nucleated cell counts was performed using reference gene primer amplification. Produced via immunoSEQ multiplex PCR; TCRdb's table is partial and in-frame only. V and J calls and clone size are given by that table; D and trimming were obtained from the DNA. The sample holds under 250,000 clones, around 85% seen once. This rearrangement joins TRBV6-5 to TRBJ1-2; 8 bases map to TRBD1. Sequencing was done on a sample of peripheral blood. This sequence originates from a man aged 40-49 years with acute or convalescent COVID-19. The CDR3 region has the DNA TGTGCCAGCAGTTCCAGGGGGCGCAGTGGCTACACCTTC. Encoded protein: CASSSRGRSGYTF.